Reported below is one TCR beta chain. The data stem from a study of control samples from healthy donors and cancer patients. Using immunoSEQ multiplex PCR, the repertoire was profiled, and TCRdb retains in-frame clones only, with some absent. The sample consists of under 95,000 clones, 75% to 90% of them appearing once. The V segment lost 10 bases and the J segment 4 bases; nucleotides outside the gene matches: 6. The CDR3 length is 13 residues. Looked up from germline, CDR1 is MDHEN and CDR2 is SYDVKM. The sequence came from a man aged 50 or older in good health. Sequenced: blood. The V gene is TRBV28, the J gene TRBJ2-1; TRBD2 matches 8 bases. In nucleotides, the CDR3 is TGTGCCACAGGGGCGGGAGGTTACAATGAGCAGTTCTTC. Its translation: CATGAGGYNEQFF.